These 25 T cell receptor beta chains originate from one sample sequenced in a study of draining lymph node invasion in breast cancer. TCRdb reprocessed the bulk RNA-seq reads with MiXCR, giving one entry per CDR3 protein. The top ten clones hold over 2.5% of a sample with a few thousand distinct CDR3 sequences, 60% to 65% of them seen once. Cells sorted as CD4+ CD45RA- CD25high were taken as memory regulatory T cells. The sequenced sample was sorted memory Tregs from a lymph node. These receptor sequences come from a female donor with luminal breast cancer.

CDR3 in DNA: TGTGCCAGCGACCGGACAGGGATCGCGGGCAATCAGCCCCAGCATTTT. It encodes CASDRTGIAGNQPQHF. This chain links TRBV28 with TRBJ1-5; 8 positions agree with TRBD1. The V segment lost 8 bases and the J segment 2 bases; nucleotides outside the gene matches: 11. Per the germline V gene, CDR1 is MDHEN and CDR2 is SYDVKM. This CDR3 is built from 16 residues.

The chain combines TRBV9 with TRBJ1-1; D not resolved. Trimming took 3 bases from V and 6 from J, leaving 15 bases between them. Germline V lookup: CDR1 SGDLS, CDR2 YYNGEE. The CDR3 covers 14 residues. CDR3 loop: CASSAIRGSAEAFF. The DNA for the CDR3 is TGTGCCAGCAGCGCAATTAGAGGTTCTGCTGAAGCTTTCTTT.

This clonotype appeared a few times. The chain is built from TRBV4-1 and TRBJ1-1; D gene uncertain. Trimming removed 3 bases from V and 3 bases from J, with 14 bases in between. The CDR3 length is 15 residues. Germline V gene data show CDR1 as MGHRA and CDR2 as YSYEKL. CDR3 sequence: CASSQKLRWDTEAFF. Written as DNA, the CDR3 is TGCGCCAGCAGCCAGAAACTGAGATGGGACACTGAAGCTTTCTTT.

The gene calls are TRBV5-1 and TRBJ2-2, with D maybe TRBD1 (6 bases). The CDR3 contains 15 residues. Looked up from germline, CDR1 is SGHRS and CDR2 is YFSETQ. Trimming removed 2 bases from V and 1 base from J, with 9 bases in between. CDR3 DNA sequence: TGCGCCAGCAGCTTCAGGGGCGTGAACACCGGGGAGCTGTTTTTT. Encoded protein: CASSFRGVNTGELFF.

The chain recombines TRBV7-6 with TRBJ1-3; 7 nucleotides line up with TRBD1. The CDR3 loop spans 14 amino acids. The germline V gene encodes CDR1 SGHVS and CDR2 FNYEAQ. V dropped 5 bases and J dropped 8; count of bases not matched to a gene: 9. This CDR3 reads CASSPHRTGDTIYF. CDR3 DNA sequence: TGTGCCAGCAGCCCTCATCGTACAGGGGACACCATATATTTT. The full variable domain, its missing parts supplied by reference TRBV7-6 and TRBJ1-3, is GAGVSQSPRYKVTKRGQDVALRCDPISGHVSLYWYRQALGQGPEFLTYFNYEAQQDKSGLPNDRFSAERPEGSISTLTIQRTEQRDSAMYRCASSPHRTGDTIYFGEGSWLTVV.

This chain uses TRBV5-1 with TRBJ2-3; no clear D. The germline CDR1 and CDR2 sequences are SGHRS and YFSETQ. With 2 bases removed from V and 2 bases from J, the gap between germline ends came to 9 bases. The length of the CDR3 is 14 residues. CDR3 protein: CASSFGSATDTQYF. The CDR3, as DNA: TGCGCCAGCAGCTTCGGGTCAGCCACAGATACGCAGTATTTT.

This sequence joins TRBV5-1 and TRBJ2-7; 7 bases line up with TRBD1. V was clipped by 1 base and J by 0 bases; unmatched bases: 13. Germline-derived CDR1 and CDR2 are SGHRS and YFSETQ. The CDR3 sequence is 18 residues long. CDR3 region: CASSLNPSRQGFSYEQYF. Here the CDR3 DNA reads TGCGCCAGCAGCTTGAATCCATCGAGACAGGGTTTCTCCTACGAGCAGTACTTC.

The V call is TRBV20-1, the J call TRBJ2-1, with 9 bases lining up with TRBD1. The V and J ends lost 5 bases and 3 bases, in that order; junction bases with no gene match: 8. The CDR3 runs to 15 residues. Germline values: CDR1 DFQATT, CDR2 SNEGSKA (reference sequence). The CDR3 region is CSAEDPGQGYNEQFF. DNA of the CDR3: TGCAGTGCTGAGGATCCGGGACAGGGCTACAATGAGCAGTTCTTC.

There are a few counts of this clonotype. The chain links TRBV28 to TRBJ2-4, with TRBD2 as a possible D gene (5 bases). V was shortened by 8 bases and J by 1 base, with 9 bases between the two germline ends. The CDR3 runs 13 residues. The germline gives CDR1 MDHEN, CDR2 SYDVKM. In DNA, the CDR3 is TGTGCCAGCGGACTCTTGGCCAAAAACATTCAGTACTTC. It is translated as CASGLLAKNIQYF.

This chain uses TRBV6-2 or TRBV6-3 with TRBJ1-2; D is uncertain. Trimming stripped 6 bases from V and 7 bases from J, with 21 bases between. Germline V lookup: CDR1 MNHEY, CDR2 SVGEGT. The CDR3 runs to 15 residues. CDR3 sequence reads: CASRAYRDIYGGYTF. The CDR3 DNA is TGTGCCAGCAGGGCCTATAGGGATATTTACGGTGGCTACACCTTC.

J is TRBJ1-2 and V is TRBV6-6; no clear D. CDR3 size: 14 residues. V was pared by 0 bases and J by 2 bases, with 7 bases between. Per germline, CDR1 MNHNY and CDR2 SVGAGI (reference sequence). Here the CDR3 reads CASSYSNKNYGYTF. DNA of the CDR3: TGTGCCAGCAGTTACTCCAACAAGAACTATGGCTACACCTTC.

V and J are TRBV29-1 and TRBJ2-1; TRBD2 is a possible D gene (5 bases). The CDR3 runs 14 residues. V gave up 4 bases and J gave up 9 bases, with 19 bases separating them. Germline CDR1 SQVTM, CDR2 ANQGSEA. Here the CDR3 reads CSVAGLPSLGEQFF. In DNA, the CDR3 is TGCAGCGTTGCGGGGTTACCTAGTCTAGGTGAGCAGTTCTTC.

DNA of the CDR3: TGTGCCAGCAACGACGAGGGAAACACCATATATTTT. Translating it yields CASNDEGNTIYF. The V call is TRBV7-2, the J call TRBJ1-3; unclear D gene. The length of the CDR3 is 12 residues. Deletions cut 7 bases from V and 4 bases from J, with 8 bases between. Germline values: CDR1 SGHTA, CDR2 FQGNSA.

The chain carries TRBV7-2 and TRBJ2-5; no clear D gene. There are 13 residues in the CDR3. V lost 5 bases, J lost 5 bases, and 12 bases lay in between. CDR1 is SGHTA, CDR2 FQGNSA, per germline. CDR3 in amino acids: CASSPPVAETQYF. The CDR3 region has the DNA TGTGCCAGCAGCCCCCCGGTTGCGGAGACCCAGTACTTC.

This chain links TRBV24-1 with TRBJ1-1; D is unresolved. The length of the CDR3 is 13 residues. The V gene's germline CDR1 is KGHDR and CDR2 SFDVKD. With 6 bases removed from V and 1 base from J, the gap between germline ends came to 8 bases. In DNA, the CDR3 is TGTGCCACCAGTCCCGGGCCGAACACTGAAGCTTTCTTT. Amino acids: CATSPGPNTEAFF.

This clonotype appeared a few times. The J gene is TRBJ1-5, the V gene TRBV6-1, with D unresolved. Germline V gene lookup returns CDR1 MNHNS and CDR2 SASEGT. Trimming took 6 bases from V and 2 from J, leaving 17 bases between them. The length of the CDR3 is 16 residues. Here the CDR3 reads CASSVGGVVRNQPQHF. CDR3 sequence (DNA): TGTGCCAGCAGCGTCGGCGGGGTTGTACGCAATCAGCCCCAGCATTTT.

The chain joins TRBV11-1 to TRBJ2-7; no definite D call. Germline-derived CDR1 and CDR2 are SGHAT and FQDESV (reference sequence). The CDR3 is made up of 13 amino acids. Trimming removed 5 bases at V and 6 bases at J, with 14 bases between. Here the CDR3 reads CASSPSRHTEQYV. DNA for the CDR3: TGTGCCAGCAGCCCCTCGCGACACACCGAGCAGTACGTC.

The J gene is TRBJ2-2, the V gene TRBV12-3 or TRBV12-4; unclear D gene. Trimming removed 6 bases from V and 8 bases from J, with 13 bases in between. The CDR3 is made up of 13 amino acids. The CDR3 is CASSRTTPGELFF. The DNA of the CDR3 is TGTGCCAGCAGCCGGACCACGCCGGGGGAGCTGTTTTTT.

The chain has TRBV10-2 and TRBJ1-1; possibly TRBD1 for D (6 bases). V dropped 4 bases and J dropped 5 bases, with 14 bases sitting between them. The germline gives CDR1 WSHSY, CDR2 SAAADI. The CDR3 spans 14 residues. The CDR3, as DNA: TGCGCCAGCAGTGTTCAGGGGCCAGGGACTGAAGCTTTCTTT. Amino acid sequence: CASSVQGPGTEAFF.

The chain combines TRBV18 with TRBJ1-5; D perhaps matches TRBD1 (6 bases). CDR1 and CDR2 from the germline V gene are KGHSH and LQKENI. The CDR3 sequence is 14 residues long. V was pared by 3 bases and J by 2 bases, with 8 bases between. For the CDR3, the DNA is TGTGCCAGCTCACCGAGACAGGGCAATCAGCCCCAGCATTTT. This codes for CASSPRQGNQPQHF. The complete variable domain, with remaining parts taken from reference TRBV18 and TRBJ1-5, reads NAGVMQNPRHLVRRRGQEARLRCSPMKGHSHVYWYRQLPEEGLKFMVYLQKENIIDESGMPKERFSAEFPKEGPSILRIQQVVRGDSAAYFCASSPRQGNQPQHFGDGTRLSIL.

The chain has TRBV6-6 and TRBJ1-1, with D hard to call. Trimming removed 8 bases from V and 10 bases from J, with 8 bases in between. The length of the CDR3 is 9 residues. Germline loops: CDR1 MNHNY, CDR2 SVGAGI (reference sequence). CDR3 loop: CASGLRAFF. The DNA of the CDR3 is TGTGCCAGCGGCCTCAGAGCTTTCTTT.

The chain links TRBV19 to TRBJ1-6; D is undetermined. V was trimmed by 5 bases and J by 10 bases, leaving 18 bases between them. There are 15 residues in the CDR3. Germline lookup yields CDR1 LNHDA and CDR2 SQIVND (reference sequence). The CDR3 here is CASSLRLGVGSPLHF. DNA of the CDR3: TGTGCCAGTAGTCTGCGACTGGGTGTAGGGTCACCCCTCCACTTT.

In its sample, this clonotype was seen a few times. The V and J genes are TRBV4-1 and TRBJ1-2; no clear D gene. The CDR3 has 14 amino acids. V was clipped by 0 bases and J by 2 bases, with 7 bases between them. Germline assignment: CDR1 MGHRA and CDR2 YSYEKL. The CDR3 nucleotides are TGCGCCAGCAGCCAAGATACAGTAAACTATGGCTACACCTTC. It translates to CASSQDTVNYGYTF.

The CDR3 nucleotides are TGTGCCAGCAGTTACACAACCCCGGGACGGGGAACCGGGGAGCTGTTTTTT. It yields the protein CASSYTTPGRGTGELFF. The chain is built from TRBV6-5 and TRBJ2-2; either TRBD1 or TRBD2 may supply D (5 bases each). Germline values: CDR1 MNHEY, CDR2 SVGAGI. The CDR3 is 17 amino acids. Trimming removed 2 bases from V and 5 bases from J, with 18 bases in between.

The V call is TRBV7-2, the J call TRBJ1-5, with D uncertain. The CDR3 is made up of 14 amino acids. Germline values: CDR1 SGHTA, CDR2 FQGNSA. Trimming removed 4 bases from V and 6 bases from J, with 13 bases in between. CDR3 sequence: CASSSKGAGQPQHF. For the CDR3, the DNA is TGTGCCAGCAGCTCCAAGGGAGCAGGTCAGCCCCAGCATTTT.